A single sample gave rise to the 31 T cell receptor beta chains below, sequenced in a study of cytomegalovirus exposure and HLA in healthy donors (dated by TCRdb to about 2017). Library creation used the immunoSEQ multiplex PCR assay. The multiplex PCR relied on a mix of 60 forward primers for TCR Vbeta segments and 13 reverse primers for TCR Jbeta segments. Not all clones reach the TCRdb copy of this immuneACCESS table, which keeps in-frame sequences only. Checked studies attribute under half of the gap to unresolved V genes and leave the rest unexplained. The sample data list more than 80,000 clones, and 65% to 85% of these were observed just once. In total, the top ten clones hold 2.5% to 3% of the sample. Sequenced material: PBMCs. Receptors originate from a male donor in good health and CMV-seropositive.

The CDR3 sequence is CASSRGQLTSYEQYF. The CDR3, as DNA: TGTGCCAGCTCACGGGGACAGCTCACTAGCTACGAGCAGTACTTC. V gene TRBV18 combines with J gene TRBJ2-7, with 7 bases aligning to TRBD1. Per germline, CDR1 KGHSH and CDR2 LQKENI. This CDR3 region has 15 residues. Losses at the gene ends were 4 bases for V and 3 bases for J; bases not matched to a gene: 9.

The V gene is TRBV5-4, the J gene TRBJ2-3; TRBD2 matches at 11 bases. With 4 bases clipped from V and 4 bases from J, the junction kept 8 bases outside the gene matches. Germline loops: CDR1 SGHNT, CDR2 YYREEE (reference sequence). This CDR3 region has 16 residues. CDR3 loop: CASSGMTSGTADTQYF. In DNA form, the CDR3 reads TGTGCCAGCAGCGGCATGACTAGCGGGACTGCAGATACGCAGTATTTT.

The chain combines TRBV9 with TRBJ2-4; 7 bases map to TRBD2. Looked up from germline, CDR1 is SGDLS and CDR2 is YYNGEE. Trimming cost V 4 bases and J 8 bases; bases outside gene matches: 15. This CDR3 contains 16 residues. The CDR3 coding sequence is TGTGCCAGCAGCTCAGGCAGATCGGGGGGAGGGTACATTCAGTACTTC. It yields the protein CASSSGRSGGGYIQYF. Complete variable domain (other parts from reference TRBV9 and TRBJ2-4): DSGVTQTPKHLITATGQRVTLRCSPRSGDLSVYWYQQSLDQGLQFLIQYYNGEERAKGNILERFSAQQFPDLHSELNLSSLELGDSALYFCASSSGRSGGGYIQYFGAGTRLSVL.

The sample holds a few counts of this clone. The chain recombines TRBV25-1 with TRBJ1-3; D remains unclear. The V gene's germline CDR1 is MGHDK and CDR2 SYGVNS. The CDR3 is made up of 17 amino acids. V gave up 8 bases and J gave up 0 bases, with 20 bases separating them. The CDR3 DNA reads as TGTGCCAGCCGCCCTGATCTTGGCCCTGGCTCTGGAAACACCATATATTTT. It translates to CASRPDLGPGSGNTIYF.

This chain joins TRBV5-6 and TRBJ2-5, with TRBD2 identical over 10 bases. With V trimmed by 1 base and J by 3 bases, 15 bases remained unmatched. Per the germline V gene, CDR1 is SGHDT and CDR2 is YYEEEE. The CDR3 sequence is 19 residues long. CDR3 sequence (DNA): TGTGCCAGCAGCTTGCCCAGCGGGGGGGCGAACCGGATAGAAGAGACCCAGTACTTC. Its protein product is CASSLPSGGANRIEETQYF.

This chain connects TRBV25-1 to TRBJ1-5; D is unresolved. Germline-derived CDR1 and CDR2 are MGHDK and SYGVNS. This CDR3 is 15 amino acids long. The V end was cut by 6 bases, the J end by 2 bases, with 14 bases between. In DNA form, the CDR3 reads TGTGCCAGCAGCGGGTCCCCGACGGGCAATCAGCCCCAGCATTTT. Its translation is CASSGSPTGNQPQHF.

This sequence joins TRBV28 and TRBJ2-7; 10 nucleotides match TRBD2. V was pared by 5 bases and J by 1 base, with 11 bases of the junction left unmatched. This CDR3 region has 17 residues. In germline, CDR1 is MDHEN, CDR2 SYDVKM. This CDR3 is CASSLPLASGSSYEQYF. Written as DNA, the CDR3 is TGTGCCAGCAGTCTACCCCTGGCTAGCGGGAGTTCCTACGAGCAGTACTTC.

A few counts support this clone. The chain combines TRBV6-5 with TRBJ2-7; 8 nucleotides line up with TRBD2. The length of the CDR3 is 14 residues. After removal of 5 bases from V and 3 bases from J, the junction contained 6 bases not matched to a gene. Looked up from germline, CDR1 is MNHEY and CDR2 is SVGAGI. This CDR3 is CASSRTSGLYEQYF. The CDR3 nucleotides are TGTGCCAGCAGTCGTACTAGCGGTCTCTACGAGCAGTACTTC.

The genes are TRBV2 and TRBJ1-1; 8 nucleotides match TRBD1. The junction had 11 bases not matched to a gene; V was cut back by 2 bases and J by 3 bases. Germline lookup yields CDR1 SNHLY and CDR2 FYNNEI. CDR3 length: 17 amino acids. CDR3 sequence: CASSEQGARIRYTEAFF. Here the CDR3 DNA reads TGTGCCAGCAGTGAACAGGGGGCCCGGATAAGATACACTGAAGCTTTCTTT.

The DNA for the CDR3 is TGCGCCAGCTCCAGGACAGGGGGCGAGGAAGAAAAACTGTTTTTT. It translates to CASSRTGGEEEKLFF. The V gene is TRBV10-1, the J gene TRBJ1-4; 11 bases are shared with TRBD1. Trimming removed 8 bases from V and 8 bases from J; junction bases left unmatched: 10. The CDR3 extends over 15 amino acids. Per germline, CDR1 WNHNN and CDR2 SYGVQD (reference sequence).

The V gene is TRBV2, the J gene TRBJ1-2, with D hard to call. V gave up 6 bases and J gave up 4 bases, with 12 bases separating them. Germline-derived CDR1 and CDR2 are SNHLY and FYNNEI. The CDR3 runs 13 residues. CDR3: CASRGREAYGYTF. The DNA for the CDR3 is TGTGCCAGCAGGGGGAGGGAGGCCTATGGCTACACCTTC.

The gene calls are TRBV28 and TRBJ1-1, with D unresolved. The CDR3 totals 14 residues. V lost 2 bases, J lost 0 bases, and 7 bases lay in between. Germline lookup yields CDR1 MDHEN and CDR2 SYDVKM. In DNA form, the CDR3 reads TGTGCCAGCAGTTTAGAGGGTGTGAACACTGAAGCTTTCTTT. Translating it yields CASSLEGVNTEAFF.

This chain connects TRBV19 to TRBJ2-3; a weak D match, TRBD1 (5 bases). Looked up from germline, CDR1 is LNHDA and CDR2 is SQIVND (reference sequence). This CDR3 has 14 amino acids. Trimming stripped 7 bases from V and 1 base from J, with 12 bases between. The CDR3 DNA follows: TGTGCCAGTACGGCAAGGGGTCGCACAGATACGCAGTATTTT. Amino acids: CASTARGRTDTQYF.

This chain uses TRBV7-9 with TRBJ2-7; D ambiguous. The CDR3 runs 13 residues. Germline V gives CDR1 SEHNR, CDR2 FQNEAQ (reference sequence). Trimming cost V 2 bases and J 4 bases, with 9 bases left between them. DNA of the CDR3: TGTGCCAGCAGCTTAATGGCAGATTACGAGCAGTACTTC. Encoded protein: CASSLMADYEQYF.

This clone was counted only a few times. The genes are TRBV11-2 and TRBJ2-2, with D maybe TRBD2 (6 bases). The CDR3 spans 15 residues. The germline V gene has CDR1 SGHAT and CDR2 FQNNGV. V lost 7 bases and J 8 bases, leaving 20 bases between the germline ends. The CDR3 DNA reads TGTGCCAGCACCCCGGAAAAGGTCGGGGGTGGGGAGCTGTTTTTT. Protein product: CASTPEKVGGGELFF.

The gene calls are TRBV7-2 and TRBJ2-7; 7 nucleotides line up with TRBD2. The germline V gene has CDR1 SGHTA and CDR2 FQGNSA. This CDR3 is 17 amino acids long. V dropped 1 base and J dropped 3; count of bases not matched to a gene: 12. CDR3 amino acids: CASSLVSARVAGYEQYF. The CDR3 nucleotides read TGTGCCAGCAGCTTAGTATCCGCTCGGGTAGCGGGCTACGAGCAGTACTTC.

The CDR3 coding sequence is TGTGCCAGCAGCTCACTCCCGGGTTTAAATGAGCAGTTCTTC. Encoded protein: CASSSLPGLNEQFF. The V call is TRBV7-6, the J call TRBJ2-1; no firm D call. Germline V CDR1 and CDR2: SGHVS, FNYEAQ. The CDR3 runs 14 residues. Trimming pared 4 bases from V and 7 bases from J, leaving 14 bases between.

This clone was detected once. This chain connects TRBV7-8 to TRBJ2-2; D possibly corresponds to TRBD1 (6 bases). This CDR3 is 14 amino acids long. With 4 bases removed from V and 7 bases from J, the gap between germline ends came to 13 bases. The germline gives CDR1 SGHVS, CDR2 FQNEAQ. The CDR3 here is CASSSRGHLGELFF. The CDR3 DNA reads TGTGCCAGCAGCTCTCGGGGACATCTCGGGGAGCTGTTTTTT.

V gene TRBV6-1 combines with J gene TRBJ2-3, with TRBD2 matching over 11 bases. CDR3 length: 17 amino acids. Looked up from germline, CDR1 is MNHNS and CDR2 is SASEGT. Trimming removed 2 bases from V and 2 bases from J; junction bases left unmatched: 6. CDR3 coding DNA: TGTGCCAGCAGTGAATTAACTAGCGGGAGACTCACAGATACGCAGTATTTT. Its protein is CASSELTSGRLTDTQYF.

The rearrangement uses TRBV5-6 and TRBJ2-3, with 9 bases fitting TRBD2. Germline assignment: CDR1 SGHDT and CDR2 YYEEEE. The CDR3 extends over 17 amino acids. The V segment lost 1 base and the J segment 4 bases; nucleotides outside the gene matches: 10. CDR3 DNA sequence: TGTGCCAGCAGCTTGAGAGCGGGAGGCAGGGAGGCAGATACGCAGTATTTT. Its translation: CASSLRAGGREADTQYF.

The chain recombines TRBV7-8 with TRBJ2-7; 8 bases match TRBD2. Germline loops: CDR1 SGHVS, CDR2 FQNEAQ. This CDR3 comprises 17 residues. The J segment lost 2 bases and the V segment lost 1 base, leaving 10 bases of the junction unmatched. In DNA, the CDR3 is TGTGCCAGCAGCTTAGAGTTCCGTAGCGGGGCCCCCTACGAGCAGTACTTC. Translating gives CASSLEFRSGAPYEQYF.

The chain is built from TRBV6-5 and TRBJ1-1, with 7 bases aligning to TRBD1. The CDR3 has 15 amino acids. Germline CDR1 is MNHEY and CDR2 is SVGAGI. V shed 6 bases, J shed 4 bases, and the junction held 11 bases outside the gene matches. This chain's CDR3 is CASRWQGEVRTEAFF. CDR3 nucleotides: TGTGCCAGCAGGTGGCAGGGGGAGGTTCGCACTGAAGCTTTCTTT.

This chain connects TRBV6-6 to TRBJ2-7; 8 bases map to TRBD1. CDR1 and CDR2 (germline): MNHNY, SVGAGI (reference sequence). This CDR3 contains 14 residues. V lost 10 bases, J lost 0 bases, and 8 bases stayed unmatched. The CDR3: CAIGGTGHSYEQYF. DNA for the CDR3: TGTGCCATTGGAGGGACAGGCCACTCCTACGAGCAGTACTTC.

The chain uses TRBV5-1 and TRBJ2-2, with no clear D. CDR1 and CDR2 (germline): SGHRS, YFSETQ. The CDR3 is 16 residues long. V was pared by 0 bases and J by 1 base, with 10 bases between. CDR3: CASSLAALQNTGELFF. The CDR3 bases are TGCGCCAGCAGCTTGGCCGCCTTACAGAACACCGGGGAGCTGTTTTTT.

The chain couples TRBV7-8 to TRBJ2-1; perhaps TRBD1 as D (5 bases). V was clipped by 5 bases and J by 3 bases, with 11 bases between them. The length of the CDR3 is 14 residues. CDR1 and CDR2 from the germline V gene are SGHVS and FQNEAQ. Here the CDR3 reads CASSETARYNEQFF. DNA for the CDR3: TGTGCCAGCAGCGAGACAGCCCGCTACAATGAGCAGTTCTTC.

The J gene is TRBJ2-3, the V gene TRBV4-3; D ambiguous. The CDR3 contains 14 residues. Germline assignment: CDR1 LGHNA and CDR2 YSLEER. V gave up 0 bases and J gave up 0 bases, with 4 bases separating them. CDR3: CASSQDRSTDTQYF. CDR3 DNA: TGCGCCAGCAGCCAAGACAGAAGCACAGATACGCAGTATTTT.

The rearrangement links TRBV29-1 to TRBJ1-4, with TRBD1 matching over 8 bases. CDR1 and CDR2 from the germline V gene are SQVTM and ANQGSEA. The CDR3 sequence is 14 residues long. V gave up 4 bases and J gave up 8 bases; unmatched junction bases: 9. CDR3 coding DNA: TGCAGCGTTGGGACAGGGTACGGATGGGAAAAACTGTTTTTT. Residues: CSVGTGYGWEKLFF.

A few counts support this clone. The rearrangement uses TRBV5-4 and TRBJ2-3; 9 bases map to TRBD1. Germline values: CDR1 SGHNT, CDR2 YYREEE (reference sequence). J lost 6 bases, V lost 4 bases, and 15 bases had no gene match. The CDR3 consists of 17 residues. CDR3 loop: CASSPGRGQGGLDTQYF. For the CDR3, the DNA is TGTGCCAGCAGCCCTGGTCGGGGACAGGGTGGCCTCGATACGCAGTATTTT.

The CDR3 sequence: CASSQDPRDAAYEQYF. CDR3 nucleotide sequence: TGCGCCAGCAGCCAAGATCCGAGAGATGCTGCCTACGAGCAGTACTTC. The chain couples TRBV4-1 to TRBJ2-7; D is undetermined. From germline, CDR1 is MGHRA and CDR2 YSYEKL. CDR3 length: 16 residues. V shed 0 bases and J shed 2 bases, with 14 bases lying between them.

This chain links TRBV19 with TRBJ2-3, with D maybe TRBD1 (6 bases). Trimming stripped 8 bases from V and 6 bases from J, with 18 bases between. CDR1 and CDR2 from the germline V gene are LNHDA and SQIVND (reference sequence). CDR3 size: 14 residues. The CDR3 reads CASAKLSGVDTQYF. The CDR3 region has the DNA TGTGCCAGTGCGAAGTTATCAGGGGTGGATACGCAGTATTTT.

The V gene is TRBV5-1, the J gene TRBJ2-1, with 8 bases lining up with TRBD1. The CDR3 is 15 amino acids. Losses at the gene ends were 2 bases for V and 7 bases for J; bases not matched to a gene: 8. Per germline, CDR1 SGHRS and CDR2 YFSETQ. The CDR3 is CASSFSGQGRNEQFF. The DNA for the CDR3 is TGCGCCAGCAGCTTTTCCGGACAGGGTCGAAATGAGCAGTTCTTC.